This T cell receptor beta chain was captured by sequencing in a study of lymphopenia after photon versus proton radiotherapy. The data were produced by immunoSEQ multiplex PCR, yet TCRdb's version contains in-frame clones alone and is incomplete. The table shows some 30,000 clones, with roughly nine tenths occurring only once. V lost 4 bases and J lost 3, with 7 bases in between. The length of the CDR3 is 13 residues. Germline V CDR1 and CDR2: SEHNR, FQNEAQ (reference sequence). This TCR derives from a woman aged 70-85 years with pancreatic cancer. Some clones in this sample may be carry-over from other donors' samples. This sequence joins TRBV7-9 and TRBJ1-3; D is ambiguous. Sequences were derived from peripheral blood, sampled from a patient treated with proton-based radiotherapy. CDR3 in DNA: TGTGCCAGCAGCTCCTCGAGTGGAAACACCATATATTTT. As protein: CASSSSSGNTIYF.